The clone carrying this T cell receptor (beta chain) was seen a handful of times. Its antigen is still unknown. This sample is part of a study of T cells after yellow fever vaccination. About the study: Any fraction with a low cell number was prepared using SMART-Seq v4 Ultra Low Input. Study results and limitations: Peak timing came faster in the weaker secondary response, day 5 versus 15. Few clonotypes appeared in both CD4 and CD8 compartments.

V was pared by 2 bases and J by 4 bases, with 4 bases of the junction left unmatched. Looked up from germline, CDR1 is SGHRS and CDR2 is YFSETQ. CDR3 length equals 15 residues. The TCR cDNA carried a universal primer site and UMIs from 5'RACE template switching. TCRdb re-called the 5' RACE reads through MiXCR, storing one row per CDR3 protein. This repertoire shows about 320,000 distinct CDR3 sequences, approximately 12% found once; its top ten account for 2.5% to 3.5%. This TCR came from a man between 18 and 35 years old who received the YFV17D yellow fever vaccine. The chain employs TRBV5-1 and TRBJ2-2; TRBD2 aligns across 8 bases. The specimen was CD4+ T cells sorted from PBMCs, collected 15 days after the yellow fever booster vaccination. The CDR3 nucleotides are TGCGCCAGCAGCTTTGGCGGGGGGATCACCGGGGAGCTGTTTTTT. This encodes CASSFGGGITGELFF.